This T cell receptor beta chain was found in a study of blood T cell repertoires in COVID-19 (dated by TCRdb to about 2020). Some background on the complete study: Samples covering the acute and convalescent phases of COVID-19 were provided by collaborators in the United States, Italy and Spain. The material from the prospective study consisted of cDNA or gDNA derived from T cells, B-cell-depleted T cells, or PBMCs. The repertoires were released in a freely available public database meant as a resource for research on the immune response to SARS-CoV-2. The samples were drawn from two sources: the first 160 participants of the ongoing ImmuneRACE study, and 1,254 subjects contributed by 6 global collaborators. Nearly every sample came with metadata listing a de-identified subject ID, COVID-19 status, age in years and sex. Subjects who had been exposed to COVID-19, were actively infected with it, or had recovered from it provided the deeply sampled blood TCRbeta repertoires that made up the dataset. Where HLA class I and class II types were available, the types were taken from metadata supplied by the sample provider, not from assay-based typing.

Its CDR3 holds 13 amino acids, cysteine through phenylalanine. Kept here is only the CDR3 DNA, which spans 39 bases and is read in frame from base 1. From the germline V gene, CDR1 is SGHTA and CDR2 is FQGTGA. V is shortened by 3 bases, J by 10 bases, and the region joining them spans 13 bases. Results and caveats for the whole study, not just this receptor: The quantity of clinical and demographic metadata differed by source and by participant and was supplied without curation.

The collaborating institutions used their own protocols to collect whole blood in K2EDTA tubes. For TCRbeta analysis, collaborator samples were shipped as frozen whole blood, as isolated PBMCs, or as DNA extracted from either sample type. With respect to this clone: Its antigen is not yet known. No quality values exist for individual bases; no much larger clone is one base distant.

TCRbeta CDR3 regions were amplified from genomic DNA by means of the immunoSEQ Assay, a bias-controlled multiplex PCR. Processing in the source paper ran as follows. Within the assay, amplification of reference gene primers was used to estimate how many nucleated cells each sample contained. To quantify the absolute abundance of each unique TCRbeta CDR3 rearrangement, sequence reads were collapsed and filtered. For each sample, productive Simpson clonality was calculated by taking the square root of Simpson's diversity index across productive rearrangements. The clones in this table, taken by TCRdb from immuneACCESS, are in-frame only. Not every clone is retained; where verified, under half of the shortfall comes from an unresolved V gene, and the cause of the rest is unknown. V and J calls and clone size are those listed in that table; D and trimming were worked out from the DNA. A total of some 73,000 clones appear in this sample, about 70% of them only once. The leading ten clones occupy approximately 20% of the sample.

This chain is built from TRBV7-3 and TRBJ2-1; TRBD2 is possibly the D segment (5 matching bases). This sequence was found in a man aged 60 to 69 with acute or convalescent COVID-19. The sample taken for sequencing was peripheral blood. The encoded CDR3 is CASSFESGGEQFF. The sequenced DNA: TGTGCCAGCAGCTTCGAGAGCGGTGGGGAGCAGTTCTTC.